The present T cell receptor beta chain was sequenced within a study of blood T cell repertoires in COVID-19. The overall study: Samples of COVID-19 (acute and convalescent) were obtained from the United States, Italy and Spain. Nucleic acid was either cDNA or gDNA, and it came from T cells, B-cell-depleted T cells, or PBMCs.

The germline gives CDR1 SGDLS, CDR2 YYNGEE. CDR3 length equals 13 residues. Trimming took off 0 bases at V and 2 bases at J, with 5 bases between the two ends. How the authors handled the data: Cell counts per sample came from amplifying reference gene primers. TCRdb's copy holds only in-frame clones and misses some; the assay was immunoSEQ multiplex PCR. V and J calls and clone size follow that table, whereas D and trimming were derived from the DNA. The sample has 65,000 to 90,000 clones, about 93% seen once. The chain uses TRBV9 and TRBJ1-2; D is unresolved. Sequenced: peripheral blood. This TCR was sampled from a human donor in a cohort sampled during active COVID-19. CDR3 nucleotide sequence: TGTGCCAGCAGCGTAGACAGAAACTATGGCTACACCTTC. Encoded protein: CASSVDRNYGYTF.